The sample holds many counts of the clone carrying this TCR beta chain. The antigen remains unidentified. This record belongs to a study of post-analysis software for immune sequencing data. Study-level background: Secondary progressive, relapsing-remitting and progressive-relapsing multiple sclerosis were among the included disease courses. General observations from the study: Co-batched samples clustered tightly together by F measure. In patients, roughly 5 TRBV segments were more frequent than in controls, with TRBV5-6, TRBV5-1 and TRBV20-1 among them.

CDR3 length: 13 amino acids. Looked up from germline, CDR1 is DFQATT and CDR2 is SNEGSKA (reference sequence). V was pared by 1 base and J by 9 bases, with 13 bases between. Every TCR beta cDNA library bore unique molecular identifiers. MiXCR was run by TCRdb on the PCR reads, yielding one entry per CDR3 protein. The repertoire holds 250,000 to 300,000 distinct CDR3 sequences, with just over 35% as singletons. The receptor's source is a girl aged 5 to 17 with multiple sclerosis. What was sequenced was blood. This chain joins TRBV20-1 and TRBJ2-1; D is possibly TRBD1 or TRBD2 (6 bases each). The CDR3 DNA reads TGCAGTGCTAGAGTAAGGGGGAGGAGTGAGCAGTTCTTC. This encodes CSARVRGRSEQFF.